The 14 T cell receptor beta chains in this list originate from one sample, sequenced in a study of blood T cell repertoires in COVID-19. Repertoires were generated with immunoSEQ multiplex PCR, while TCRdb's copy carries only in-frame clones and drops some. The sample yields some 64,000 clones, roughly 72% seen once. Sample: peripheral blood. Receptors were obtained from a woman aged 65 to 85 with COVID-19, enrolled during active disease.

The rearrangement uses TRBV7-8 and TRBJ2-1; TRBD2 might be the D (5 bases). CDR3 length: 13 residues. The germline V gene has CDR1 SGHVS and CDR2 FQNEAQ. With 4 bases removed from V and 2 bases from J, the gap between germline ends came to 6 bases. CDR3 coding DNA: TGTGCCAGCAGCTCCGGGACCTACAATGAGCAGTTCTTC. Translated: CASSSGTYNEQFF.

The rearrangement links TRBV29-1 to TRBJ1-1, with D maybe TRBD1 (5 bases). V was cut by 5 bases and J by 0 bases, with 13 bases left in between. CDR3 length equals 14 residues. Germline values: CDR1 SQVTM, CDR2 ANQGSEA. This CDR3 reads CSVNWGGMNTEAFF. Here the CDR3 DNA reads TGCAGCGTTAATTGGGGCGGGATGAACACTGAAGCTTTCTTT.

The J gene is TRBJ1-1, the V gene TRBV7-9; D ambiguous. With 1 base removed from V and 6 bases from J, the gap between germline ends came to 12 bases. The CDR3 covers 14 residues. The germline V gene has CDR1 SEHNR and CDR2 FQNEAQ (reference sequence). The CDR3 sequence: CASSLVAVLSEAFF. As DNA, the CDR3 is TGTGCCAGCAGCTTAGTTGCGGTGCTCTCTGAAGCTTTCTTT.

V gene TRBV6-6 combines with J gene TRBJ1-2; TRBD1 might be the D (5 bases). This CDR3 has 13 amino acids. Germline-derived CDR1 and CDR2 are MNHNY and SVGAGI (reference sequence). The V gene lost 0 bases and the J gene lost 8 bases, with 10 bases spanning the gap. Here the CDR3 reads CASSYSGGEGYTF. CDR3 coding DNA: TGTGCCAGCAGTTACTCGGGGGGTGAGGGCTACACCTTC.

The DNA for the CDR3 is TGTGCCAGCAGCTTGGTCGGGAAAGAGACCCAGTACTTC. Protein: CASSLVGKETQYF. The chain employs TRBV5-5 and TRBJ2-5, with D perhaps matching TRBD2 (5 bases). V was pared by 0 bases and J by 3 bases, with 6 bases between. CDR3 length: 13 residues. Germline assignment: CDR1 SGHKS and CDR2 YYEKEE (reference sequence).

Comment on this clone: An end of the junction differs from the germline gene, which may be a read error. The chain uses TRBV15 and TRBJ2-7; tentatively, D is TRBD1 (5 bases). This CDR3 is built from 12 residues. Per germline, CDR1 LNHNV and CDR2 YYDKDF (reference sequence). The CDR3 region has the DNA TGTGCCACCAGCAGAGATTCTGCAGGGTTGGTTTTC. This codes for CATSRDSAGLVF.

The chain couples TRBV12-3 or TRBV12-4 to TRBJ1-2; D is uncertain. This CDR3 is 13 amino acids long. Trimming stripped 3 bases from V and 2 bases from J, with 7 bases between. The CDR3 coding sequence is TGTGCCAGCAGTTTGGGAGGGAACTATGGCTACACCTTC. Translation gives CASSLGGNYGYTF.

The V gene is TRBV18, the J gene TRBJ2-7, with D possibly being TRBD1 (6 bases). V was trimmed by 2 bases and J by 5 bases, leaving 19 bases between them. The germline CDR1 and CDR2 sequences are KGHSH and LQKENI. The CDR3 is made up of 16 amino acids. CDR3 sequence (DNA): TGTGCCAGCTCACCATCGCATGGGGGCCGTAGCCACGAGCAGTACGTC. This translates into CASSPSHGGRSHEQYV.

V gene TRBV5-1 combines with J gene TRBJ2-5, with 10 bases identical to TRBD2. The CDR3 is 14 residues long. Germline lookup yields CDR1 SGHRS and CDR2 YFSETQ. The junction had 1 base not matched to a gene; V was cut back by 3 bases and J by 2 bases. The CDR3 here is CASSWTSGQETQYF. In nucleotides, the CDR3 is TGCGCCAGCAGCTGGACTAGCGGTCAAGAGACCCAGTACTTC.

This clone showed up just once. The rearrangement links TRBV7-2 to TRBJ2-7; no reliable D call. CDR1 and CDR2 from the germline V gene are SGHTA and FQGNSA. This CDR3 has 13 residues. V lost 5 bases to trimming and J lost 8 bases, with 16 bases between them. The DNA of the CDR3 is TGTGCCAGCAGCGTAGGACGGAGTTTGCAGCAGTACGTC. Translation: CASSVGRSLQQYV.

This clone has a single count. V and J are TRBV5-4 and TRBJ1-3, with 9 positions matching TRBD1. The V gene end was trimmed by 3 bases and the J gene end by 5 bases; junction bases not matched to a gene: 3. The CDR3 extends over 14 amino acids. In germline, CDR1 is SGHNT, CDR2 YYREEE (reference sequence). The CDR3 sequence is CASSSGQGRNTIYF. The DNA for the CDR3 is TGTGCCAGCAGCTCCGGACAGGGGCGAAACACCATATATTTT.

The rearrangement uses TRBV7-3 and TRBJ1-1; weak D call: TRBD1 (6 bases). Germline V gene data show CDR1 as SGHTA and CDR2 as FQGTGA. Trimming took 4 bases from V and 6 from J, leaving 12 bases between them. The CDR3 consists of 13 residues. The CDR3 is CASSSGGFAEAFF. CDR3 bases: TGTGCCAGCAGCTCTGGGGGCTTCGCTGAAGCTTTCTTT. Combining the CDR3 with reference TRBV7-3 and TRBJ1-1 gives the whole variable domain GAGVSQTPSNKVTEKGKYVELRCDPISGHTALYWYRQSLGQGPEFLIYFQGTGAADDSGLPNDRFFAVRPEGSVSTLKIQRTERGDSAVYLCASSSGGFAEAFFGQGTRLTVV.

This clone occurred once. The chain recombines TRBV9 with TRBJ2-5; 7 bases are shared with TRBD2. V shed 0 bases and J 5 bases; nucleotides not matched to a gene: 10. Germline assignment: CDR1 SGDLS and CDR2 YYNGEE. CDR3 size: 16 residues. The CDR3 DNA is TGTGCCAGCAGCGTAGATGGCGGGAGTAGTCTGGAGACCCAGTACTTC. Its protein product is CASSVDGGSSLETQYF.

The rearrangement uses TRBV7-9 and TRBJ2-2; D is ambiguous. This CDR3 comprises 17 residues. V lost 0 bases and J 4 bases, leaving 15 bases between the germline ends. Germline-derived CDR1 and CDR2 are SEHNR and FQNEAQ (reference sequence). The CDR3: CASSLAKARAGTGELFF. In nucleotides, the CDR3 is TGTGCCAGCAGCTTAGCGAAGGCCAGAGCAGGCACCGGGGAGCTGTTTTTT.